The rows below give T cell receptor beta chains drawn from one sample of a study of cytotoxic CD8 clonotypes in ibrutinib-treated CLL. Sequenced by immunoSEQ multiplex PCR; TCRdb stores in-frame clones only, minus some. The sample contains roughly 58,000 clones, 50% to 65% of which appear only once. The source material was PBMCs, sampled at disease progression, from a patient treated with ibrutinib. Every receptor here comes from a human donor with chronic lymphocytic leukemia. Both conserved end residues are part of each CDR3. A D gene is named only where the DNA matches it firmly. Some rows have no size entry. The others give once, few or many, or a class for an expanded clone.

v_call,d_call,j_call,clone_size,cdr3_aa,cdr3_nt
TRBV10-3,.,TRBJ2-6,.,CAIAGANVLTF,TGTGCCATTGCCGGGGCCAACGTCCTGACTTTC
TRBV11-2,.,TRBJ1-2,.,CASSLAGTGGYTF,TGTGCCAGCAGCTTAGCGGGGACTGGGGGCTACACCTTC
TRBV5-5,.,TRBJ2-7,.,CASSLAFDASPYEQYF,TGTGCCAGCAGCCTGGCTTTTGACGCATCCCCCTACGAGCAGTACTTC
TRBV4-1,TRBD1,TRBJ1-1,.,CASSQDHRTGSEAFF,TGCGCCAGCAGCCAAGATCATCGGACAGGGTCTGAAGCTTTCTTT
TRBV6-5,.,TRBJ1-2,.,CASRNTRYGYTF,TGTGCCAGCAGAAACACTCGGTATGGCTACACCTTC
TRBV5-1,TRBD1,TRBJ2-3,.,CASSRQGATDTQYF,TGCGCCAGCAGCCGACAGGGGGCAACAGATACGCAGTATTTT
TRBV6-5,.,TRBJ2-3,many,CASSLTSTDTQYF,TGTGCCAGCAGTCTGACTAGCACAGATACGCAGTATTTT
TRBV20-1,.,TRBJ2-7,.,CSARGYEQYF,TGCAGTGCTAGGGGCTACGAGCAGTACTTC
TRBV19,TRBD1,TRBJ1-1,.,CASSARQGSEAFF,TGTGCCAGTAGTGCCCGACAGGGCTCTGAAGCTTTCTTT
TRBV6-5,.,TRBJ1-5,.,CASSSQGANQPQHF,TGTGCCAGCAGTTCACAGGGCGCCAATCAGCCCCAGCATTTT
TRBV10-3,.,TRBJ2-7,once,CAISATSSYEQYF,TGTGCCATCAGTGCGACAAGCTCCTACGAGCAGTACTTC
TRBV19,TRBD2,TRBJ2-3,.,CASSWLAGGQMTDTQYF,TGTGCCTCCTCGTGGCTAGCGGGAGGGCAAATGACAGATACGCAGTATTTT
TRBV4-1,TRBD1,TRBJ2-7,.,CASSQGQGASYEQYF,TGCGCCAGCAGCCAAGGACAGGGGGCTTCCTACGAGCAGTACTTC
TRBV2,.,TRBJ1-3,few,CASSGRAGSGNTIYF,TGTGCCAGCAGTGGTCGGGCAGGCTCTGGAAACACCATATATTTT
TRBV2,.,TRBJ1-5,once,CASRVVGNQPQHF,TGTGCCAGCCGGGTGGTTGGCAATCAGCCCCAGCATTTT
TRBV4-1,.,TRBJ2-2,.,CASSQDPGAVSGELFF,TGCGCCAGCAGCCAAGATCCGGGGGCGGTGTCCGGGGAGCTGTTTTTT
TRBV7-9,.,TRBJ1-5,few,CASRLNTDQPQHF,TGTGCCAGCAGACTTAACACGGATCAGCCCCAGCATTTT
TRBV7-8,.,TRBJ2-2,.,CASRPNRVGTGELFF,TGTGCCAGCAGACCCAACAGGGTCGGCACCGGGGAGCTGTTTTTT
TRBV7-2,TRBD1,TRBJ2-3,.,CASRGTGGTDTQYF,TGTGCCAGCAGAGGGACAGGGGGGACAGATACGCAGTATTTT
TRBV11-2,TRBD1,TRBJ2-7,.,CASSKTGQSYEQYF,TGTGCCAGCAGCAAAACGGGACAGAGCTACGAGCAGTACTTC
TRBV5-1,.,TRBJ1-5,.,CASSLETGNQPQHF,TGCGCCAGCAGCTTGGAAACAGGGAATCAGCCCCAGCATTTT
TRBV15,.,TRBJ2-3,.,CATQGPSTDTQYF,TGTGCCACCCAGGGTCCTAGCACAGATACGCAGTATTTT
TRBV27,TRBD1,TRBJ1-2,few,CASRAQGQGAYGYTF,TGTGCCAGCAGGGCCCAGGGACAGGGGGCCTATGGCTACACCTTC
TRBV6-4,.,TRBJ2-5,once,CASAGTPQETQYF,TGTGCCAGCGCCGGGACACCCCAAGAGACCCAGTACTTC
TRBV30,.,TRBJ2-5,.,CARRGNSQETQYF,TGTGCCCGGAGGGGTAACAGCCAAGAGACCCAGTACTTC
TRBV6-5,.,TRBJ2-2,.,CASRPWGTGELFF,TGTGCCAGCAGGCCATGGGGCACCGGGGAGCTGTTTTTT
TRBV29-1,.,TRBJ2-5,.,CSVDFNRGPVETQYF,TGCAGCGTTGATTTCAACCGGGGCCCGGTGGAGACCCAGTACTTC
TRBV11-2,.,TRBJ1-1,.,CASSLSITGEAFF,TGTGCCAGCAGCTTATCCATCACAGGTGAAGCTTTCTTT
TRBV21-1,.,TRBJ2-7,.,CASSNYGTVVYEQYF,TGTGCCAGCAGCAATTACGGGACGGTGGTCTACGAGCAGTACTTC
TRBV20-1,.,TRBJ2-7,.,CSAKKGYEQYF,TGCAGTGCAAAGAAAGGGTACGAGCAGTACTTC
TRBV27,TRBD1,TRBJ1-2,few,CASRLTGEGYGYTF,TGTGCCAGCCGACTCACAGGGGAGGGTTATGGCTACACCTTC
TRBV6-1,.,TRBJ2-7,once,CASSLPLGAYEQYF,TGTGCCAGCAGTCTCCCCCTGGGGGCCTACGAGCAGTACTTC
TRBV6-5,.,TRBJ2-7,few,CASRRGLASYEQYF,TGTGCCAGCAGGAGGGGTCTAGCCTCCTACGAGCAGTACTTC
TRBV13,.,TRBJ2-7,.,CASSLGGISYEQYF,TGTGCCAGCAGCTTAGGTGGGATCTCCTACGAGCAGTACTTC
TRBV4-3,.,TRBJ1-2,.,CASSQVPQNYGYTF,TGCGCCAGCAGCCAAGTTCCACAGAACTATGGCTACACCTTC
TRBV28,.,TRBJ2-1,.,CASSPRETQFF,TGTGCCAGCAGCCCTAGGGAGACTCAGTTCTTC
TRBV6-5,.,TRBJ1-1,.,CASSYTNTEAFF,TGTGCCAGCAGTTACACGAACACTGAAGCTTTCTTT
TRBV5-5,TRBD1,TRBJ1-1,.,CASSLDPGGAGTEAFF,TGTGCCAGCAGCTTGGATCCAGGGGGCGCGGGCACTGAAGCTTTCTTT
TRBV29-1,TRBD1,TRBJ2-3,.,CSVEDSTGDTQYF,TGCAGCGTTGAAGATTCGACAGGGGATACGCAGTATTTT
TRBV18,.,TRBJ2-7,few,CASSPPGQRAYEQYF,TGTGCCAGCTCCCCACCGGGACAGCGGGCCTACGAGCAGTACTTC
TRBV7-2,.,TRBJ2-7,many,CASSHSYEQYF,TGTGCCAGCAGCCACTCCTACGAGCAGTACTTC
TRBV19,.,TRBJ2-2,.,CASNGQTSNTGELFF,TGTGCCAGTAACGGACAGACTTCGAACACCGGGGAGCTGTTTTTT
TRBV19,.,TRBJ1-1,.,CASRHGDTEAFF,TGTGCCAGTAGACATGGGGATACTGAAGCTTTCTTT
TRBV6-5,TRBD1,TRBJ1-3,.,CASINRGFGNTIYF,TGTGCCAGCATTAACAGGGGGTTCGGAAACACCATATATTTT